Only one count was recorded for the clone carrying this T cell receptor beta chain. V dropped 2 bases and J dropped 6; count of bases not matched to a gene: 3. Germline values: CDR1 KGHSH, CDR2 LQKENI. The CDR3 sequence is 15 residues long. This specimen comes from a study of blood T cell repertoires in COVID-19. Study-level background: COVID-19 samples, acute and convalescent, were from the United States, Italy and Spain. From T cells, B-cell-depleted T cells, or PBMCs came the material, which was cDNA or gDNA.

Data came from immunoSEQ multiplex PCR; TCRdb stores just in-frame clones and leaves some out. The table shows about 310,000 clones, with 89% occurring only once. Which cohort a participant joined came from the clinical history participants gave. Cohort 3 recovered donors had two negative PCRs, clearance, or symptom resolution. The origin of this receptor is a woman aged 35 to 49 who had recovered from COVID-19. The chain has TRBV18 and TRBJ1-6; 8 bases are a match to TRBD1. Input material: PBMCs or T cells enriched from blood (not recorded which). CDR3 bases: TGTGCCAGCTCACCAAGTGACAGGGGTAATTCACCCCTCCACTTT. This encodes CASSPSDRGNSPLHF.